The 32 T cell receptor beta chains in this list originate from one sample, sequenced in a study of blood T cell repertoires in COVID-19 (dated by TCRdb to about 2020). Library method: the immunoSEQ multiplex PCR assay. Drawn from immuneACCESS, this table holds only the in-frame rearrangements with V and J called that TCRdb kept. Clones are partly lost; checked studies trace under half to an unresolved V gene and leave the rest unexplained. The sample table contains approximately 90,000 clones; only one count was recorded for 65% to 85% of them. The ten largest make up more than 6% of the sample. Sequencing was carried out using peripheral blood. These receptors were taken from a man between 70 and 80 years old with COVID-19, enrolled during active disease.

The chain joins TRBV7-9 to TRBJ2-2, with TRBD2 matching over 13 bases. The trim removed 2 bases at V and 7 bases at J, leaving 10 bases unmatched. The CDR3 loop spans 18 amino acids. Germline V lookup: CDR1 SEHNR, CDR2 FQNEAQ (reference sequence). CDR3 residues: CASSLPGGLAGSDGELFF. The DNA of the CDR3 is TGTGCCAGCAGCTTACCGGGGGGACTAGCGGGATCGGACGGGGAGCTGTTTTTT.

The V gene is TRBV19, the J gene TRBJ1-1, with 9 bases lining up with TRBD1. The CDR3 is 14 residues long. Per germline, CDR1 LNHDA and CDR2 SQIVND (reference sequence). Trimming removed 4 bases from V and 5 bases from J; junction bases left unmatched: 5. The CDR3 DNA reads TGTGCCAGTAGTAGGGACAGGGCTGGGACTGAAGCTTTCTTT. Amino acid sequence: CASSRDRAGTEAFF.

V gene TRBV19 combines with J gene TRBJ2-2, with no clear D. CDR1 LNHDA and CDR2 SQIVND come from the germline V gene (reference sequence). The V end lost 3 bases, the J end lost 7 bases, and 6 bases lay between the germline ends. This CDR3 region has 12 residues. CDR3 nucleotides: TGTGCCAGTAGTATTTGGAGCGGGGAGCTGTTTTTT. This sequence encodes CASSIWSGELFF.

The chain links TRBV7-2 to TRBJ2-7, with 14 bases that match TRBD2. Germline lookup yields CDR1 SGHTA and CDR2 FQGNSA. The V and J ends lost 5 bases and 9 bases, in that order; junction bases with no gene match: 6. This CDR3 spans 14 amino acids. Here the CDR3 DNA reads TGTGCCAGCAGCCAGGGACTAGCGGGAGTGGCGCAGTACTTC. It codes for CASSQGLAGVAQYF.

This clone was recorded a few times. The chain uses TRBV9 and TRBJ1-3; D call uncertain. The length of the CDR3 is 15 residues. V lost 7 bases to trimming and J lost 0 bases, with 14 bases between them. Germline CDR1 SGDLS, CDR2 YYNGEE. The CDR3: CASGGGRYSGNTIYF. DNA for the CDR3: TGTGCCAGCGGAGGTGGTCGGTACTCTGGAAACACCATATATTTT.

The chain combines TRBV5-6 with TRBJ2-7, with D possibly matching TRBD1 (6 bases). The germline V and J ends were trimmed by 5 bases and 4 bases, with 16 bases remaining between them. Germline CDR1 and CDR2: SGHDT and YYEEEE. The length of the CDR3 is 14 residues. CDR3 nucleotides: TGTGCCAGCAGACGGGGACAAGCCCTTTACGAGCAGTACTTC. Translated, it gives CASRRGQALYEQYF. The variable domain in full, with the rest retrieved from reference TRBV5-6 and TRBJ2-7, is DAGVTQSPTHLIKTRGQQVTLRCSPKSGHDTVSWYQQALGQGPQFIFQYYEEEERQRGNFPDRFSGHQFPNYSSELNVNALLLGDSALYLCASRRGQALYEQYFGPGTRLTVT.

The chain employs TRBV7-2 and TRBJ2-5, with D possibly being TRBD1 (5 bases). The CDR3 covers 16 residues. V was shortened by 2 bases and J by 5 bases, with 18 bases between the two germline ends. Germline V lookup: CDR1 SGHTA, CDR2 FQGNSA. The CDR3, as DNA: TGTGCCAGCAGCTTAATGGTTTTGGCAGGGCCCGAGACCCAGTACTTC. This encodes CASSLMVLAGPETQYF.

V is TRBV2 and J is TRBJ2-5, with D possibly being TRBD1 (6 bases). The CDR3 covers 14 residues. V was clipped by 6 bases and J by 5 bases, with 16 bases between them. Germline loops: CDR1 SNHLY, CDR2 FYNNEI. The CDR3 protein is CASRANRVGETQYF. The DNA for the CDR3 is TGTGCCAGCAGGGCGAACAGGGTGGGGGAGACCCAGTACTTC.

V gene TRBV7-9 combines with J gene TRBJ2-7, with D unresolved. The CDR3 consists of 13 residues. V shed 5 bases and J shed 2 bases, with 10 bases lying between them. CDR1 is SEHNR and CDR2 is FQNEAQ in the germline V gene (reference sequence). The CDR3 is CASSPLSPYEQYF. The CDR3 DNA reads TGTGCCAGCAGCCCTCTGTCCCCCTACGAGCAGTACTTC.

The chain links TRBV5-4 to TRBJ1-3; D is uncertain. The ends were cut back, 3 bases at V and 4 bases at J, with 8 bases in the middle. The CDR3 has 13 amino acids. Germline CDR1 and CDR2: SGHNT and YYREEE (reference sequence). This CDR3 is CASSSPAGNTIYF. The CDR3 DNA is TGTGCCAGCAGCTCCCCAGCGGGAAACACCATATATTTT.

The V gene is TRBV7-2, the J gene TRBJ1-3; D possibly corresponds to TRBD1 (5 bases). The CDR3 loop spans 15 amino acids. CDR1 SGHTA and CDR2 FQGNSA come from the germline V gene. V gave up 5 bases and J gave up 2 bases, with 13 bases separating them. As DNA, the CDR3 is TGTGCCAGCAGCCCGCAGGGTAGGACTGGAAACACCATATATTTT. This gives the protein CASSPQGRTGNTIYF.

The chain recombines TRBV2 with TRBJ2-5; D unclear. CDR1 is SNHLY, CDR2 FYNNEI, per germline. The V end lost 7 bases, the J end lost 2 bases, and 11 bases lay between the germline ends. The CDR3 covers 13 residues. The CDR3 sequence: CASTVSMQETQYF. The CDR3 DNA sequence: TGTGCCAGCACGGTTAGCATGCAAGAGACCCAGTACTTC.

In this sample, this clone turned up a few times. The chain couples TRBV10-2 to TRBJ2-3, with TRBD1 matching 7 bases. There are 15 residues in the CDR3. After removal of 7 bases from V and 2 bases from J, the junction contained 9 bases not matched to a gene. Per germline, CDR1 WSHSY and CDR2 SAAADI. CDR3 amino acids: CASTSGTDLTDTQYF. CDR3 coding DNA: TGCGCCAGCACTTCCGGGACAGACCTCACAGATACGCAGTATTTT.

The chain couples TRBV15 to TRBJ2-7; tentative D call: TRBD1 (5 bases). The CDR3 runs to 15 residues. CDR1 LNHNV and CDR2 YYDKDF come from the germline V gene (reference sequence). Trimming took 1 base from V and 6 from J, leaving 16 bases between them. DNA of the CDR3: TGTGCCACCAGCAGAGGAGACAGCCATAACTTCGAGCAGTACTTC. The encoded protein is CATSRGDSHNFEQYF.

This chain joins TRBV18 and TRBJ1-1; TRBD1 agrees at 9 bases. Germline V gene data show CDR1 as KGHSH and CDR2 as LQKENI. This CDR3 comprises 14 residues. Trimming took 3 bases from V and 7 from J; bases not matched to a gene: 6. The CDR3: CASSPRTGDDEAFF. The CDR3, as DNA: TGTGCCAGCTCACCTCGGACAGGGGATGATGAAGCTTTCTTT.

This clone was detected a few times. The chain links TRBV19 to TRBJ1-5; perhaps TRBD1 as D (6 bases). The germline gives CDR1 LNHDA, CDR2 SQIVND (reference sequence). Trimming cost V 4 bases and J 5 bases, with 18 bases left between them. The CDR3 length is 16 residues. CDR3: CASSRGTHRGDQPQHF. The CDR3 region has the DNA TGTGCCAGTAGTAGAGGGACACACCGTGGAGATCAGCCCCAGCATTTT.

V is TRBV19 and J is TRBJ2-1, with TRBD2 matching over 9 bases. This CDR3 has 18 residues. The germline CDR1 and CDR2 sequences are LNHDA and SQIVND (reference sequence). The V segment lost 5 bases and the J segment 1 base; nucleotides outside the gene matches: 12. The CDR3 reads CASSPKLGGRGSYNEQFF. CDR3 nucleotide sequence: TGTGCCAGTAGTCCGAAACTCGGCGGGAGGGGTTCCTACAATGAGCAGTTCTTC.

The chain joins TRBV24-1 to TRBJ2-1; 11 bases fit TRBD2. The CDR3 contains 16 residues. V gave up 5 bases and J gave up 6 bases; unmatched junction bases: 8. The germline gives CDR1 KGHDR, CDR2 SFDVKD. CDR3 sequence: CATSAALAGVGNEQFF. CDR3 nucleotide sequence: TGTGCCACCAGTGCAGCACTAGCGGGAGTTGGCAATGAGCAGTTCTTC.

In this sample, this clone turned up once. This chain joins TRBV11-3 and TRBJ2-7; weak D call: TRBD2 (7 bases). There are 14 residues in the CDR3. Trimming took off 7 bases at V and 4 bases at J, with 17 bases between the two ends. CDR1 is SGHNT, CDR2 YENEEA, per germline. The CDR3 DNA sequence: TGTGCCAGCATTTTTCCGGGGGGCGGGTACGAGCAGTACTTC. Residues: CASIFPGGGYEQYF.

The chain is built from TRBV5-4 and TRBJ2-4; D perhaps matches TRBD1 (5 bases). CDR3 length: 14 amino acids. Trimming removed 4 bases at V and 7 bases at J, with 15 bases between. Germline CDR1 reads SGHNT; CDR2 reads YYREEE (reference sequence). In DNA form, the CDR3 reads TGTGCCAGCAGCCCTTCGACAGACCGTAACATTCAGTACTTC. Its protein product is CASSPSTDRNIQYF.

This clone came up once. The V gene is TRBV3-1 (or the pseudogene TRBV3-2), the J gene TRBJ1-2; weak D call: TRBD1 (6 bases). V dropped 2 bases and J dropped 2 bases, with 9 bases sitting between them. CDR3 length: 14 residues. CDR1 is LGHDT and CDR2 is YNNKEL in the germline V gene (reference sequence). CDR3 in amino acids: CASSQPQGNYGYTF. The DNA for the CDR3 is TGTGCCAGCAGCCAACCACAGGGAAACTATGGCTACACCTTC.

The chain recombines TRBV4-1 with TRBJ2-7; 8 bases agree with TRBD2. This CDR3 spans 17 amino acids. CDR1 is MGHRA, CDR2 YSYEKL, per germline. V trimming: 4 bases; J trimming: 1 base; junction bases outside the gene matches: 12. CDR3: CASSRAEVPGGSYEQYF. The CDR3 nucleotides read TGCGCCAGCAGCCGGGCGGAGGTCCCGGGAGGGTCCTACGAGCAGTACTTC.

The chain joins TRBV19 to TRBJ1-2; 7 nucleotides align to TRBD1. Germline V lookup: CDR1 LNHDA, CDR2 SQIVND (reference sequence). J gave up 5 bases and V 1 base, and 1 base lay outside the gene matches. CDR3 length equals 13 residues. CDR3 sequence: CASSIGDRYGYTF. The CDR3 DNA is TGTGCCAGTAGTATAGGGGACAGATATGGCTACACCTTC.

The chain employs TRBV6-5 and TRBJ1-1, with 9 nucleotides matching TRBD1. This CDR3 comprises 12 residues. The junction had 4 bases not matched to a gene; V was cut back by 5 bases and J by 9 bases. Germline loops: CDR1 MNHEY, CDR2 SVGAGI. CDR3 amino acids: CASSRDREKAFF. CDR3 DNA: TGTGCCAGCAGTAGGGACAGGGAGAAAGCTTTCTTT.

On this clone: A read error is likely, as this CDR3 ends without the conserved phenylalanine or tryptophan. No DNA is shown, since the ends of the CDR3 on it are uncertain; the CDR3 is the one TCRdb lists. This rearrangement joins TRBV6-5 to TRBJ1-1. Germline V lookup: CDR1 MNHEY, CDR2 SVGAGI. The CDR3 adds up to 14 amino acids, both ends counted. The CDR3 reads CASIGDYRRDALVG.

This chain joins TRBV5-1 and TRBJ2-7; TRBD2 agrees at 12 bases. Losses at the gene ends were 4 bases for V and 0 bases for J; bases not matched to a gene: 14. Germline values: CDR1 SGHRS, CDR2 YFSETQ. The CDR3 consists of 19 residues. DNA for the CDR3: TGCGCCAGCAGCCCCGGACTAGCGGGAACCCTTTTAAGCTCCTACGAGCAGTACTTC. As protein: CASSPGLAGTLLSSYEQYF.

Here the CDR3 DNA reads TGTGCCAGTAGGGTTAGCGGGAGGAGTGGCACCGGGGAGCTGTTTTTT. It is translated as CASRVSGRSGTGELFF. The gene calls are TRBV19 and TRBJ2-2; 10 positions agree with TRBD2. Trimming removed 6 bases from V and 4 bases from J; junction bases left unmatched: 8. The length of the CDR3 is 16 residues. Germline CDR1 LNHDA, CDR2 SQIVND (reference sequence). The full variable domain, in which reference TRBV19 and TRBJ2-2 provide the parts outside the CDR3, is DGGITQSPKYLFRKEGQNVTLSCEQNLNHDAMYWYRQDPGQGLRLIYYSQIVNDFQKGDIAEGYSVSREKKESFPLTVTSAQKNPTAFYLCASRVSGRSGTGELFFGEGSRLTVL.

This clone was counted a single time. The chain links TRBV28 to TRBJ2-2, with TRBD2 matching 10 bases. The V and J ends lost 6 bases and 6 bases, in that order; junction bases with no gene match: 7. The CDR3 is 15 residues long. The germline V gene encodes CDR1 MDHEN and CDR2 SYDVKM. The CDR3 DNA reads as TGTGCCAGCAGGCTAGGGCTAGCGGGAGCCGGGGAGCTGTTTTTT. Amino acids: CASRLGLAGAGELFF. Full variable domain (rest looked up from reference TRBV28 and TRBJ2-2): DVKVTQSSRYLVKRTGEKVFLECVQDMDHENMFWYRQDPGLGLRLIYFSYDVKMKEKGDIPEGYSVSREKKERFSLILESASTNQTSMYLCASRLGLAGAGELFFGEGSRLTVL.

As regards this clone: This sequence may be a read error, since a much larger clone differs from it by one base. CDR3 bases: TGTGCCAGCAGCCTCAGGGGGAACACTGAAGCTTTCTTT. It encodes CASSLRGNTEAFF. This chain uses TRBV2 with TRBJ1-1; tentative D call: TRBD1 (6 bases). There are 13 residues in the CDR3. Per the germline V gene, CDR1 is SNHLY and CDR2 is FYNNEI. With 6 bases removed from V and 1 base from J, the gap between germline ends came to 9 bases.

V is TRBV30 and J is TRBJ1-1, with D unresolved. Trimming shortened V by 0 bases and J by 5 bases, and 13 bases separated the two germline ends. The germline CDR1 and CDR2 sequences are GTSNPN and SVGIG (reference sequence). This CDR3 comprises 14 residues. The CDR3 nucleotides read TGTGCCTGGAGTGTCGGGATCCGGCGGACTGAAGCTTTCTTT. Protein sequence: CAWSVGIRRTEAFF.

The chain recombines TRBV6-6 with TRBJ2-5, with TRBD2 matching 8 bases. With 5 bases clipped from V and 4 bases from J, the junction kept 6 bases outside the gene matches. The CDR3 spans 14 residues. Germline loops: CDR1 MNHNY, CDR2 SVGAGI (reference sequence). DNA for the CDR3: TGTGCCAGCAGTCAGGGACTAGGAGTAGAGACCCAGTACTTC. Translated, it gives CASSQGLGVETQYF.

The rearrangement uses TRBV18 and TRBJ2-5; 11 nucleotides align to TRBD2. Trimming at V came to 2 bases and at J to 0 bases, leaving 5 bases not matched to a gene. This CDR3 is 17 amino acids long. Germline CDR1 is KGHSH and CDR2 is LQKENI. CDR3 nucleotides: TGTGCCAGCTCACCAATAGCGGGGGGGCAACACCAAGAGACCCAGTACTTC. Translated, it gives CASSPIAGGQHQETQYF.